This T cell receptor (beta chain) was documented in a study of blood T cell repertoires in COVID-19. Across the study: Acute and convalescent COVID-19 samples came from the United States, Italy and Spain. PBMCs, B-cell-depleted T cells, or T cells provided the cDNA or gDNA that made up the material.

CDR1 and CDR2 (germline): LNHDA, SQIVND (reference sequence). V was trimmed by 6 bases and J by 4 bases, leaving 16 bases between them. The CDR3 is 14 amino acids. Original methodology: Amplification from reference gene primers served as the basis for estimated nucleated cell counts. Only in-frame clones appear in the TCRdb table, and some are missing; sequencing was by immunoSEQ multiplex PCR. V, J and clone size were drawn from that table, and D and trimming were deduced from the DNA. The sample contains 45,000 to 55,000 clones, over 70% of which appear only once. The sequence was obtained from a human donor in a cohort sampled during active COVID-19. J is TRBJ2-7 and V is TRBV19; tentatively, D is TRBD2 (6 bases). Sequenced: peripheral blood. CDR3 region: CASSISGRRYEQYF. CDR3 in DNA: TGTGCCAGTAGCATAAGCGGGCGAAGGTACGAGCAGTACTTC.